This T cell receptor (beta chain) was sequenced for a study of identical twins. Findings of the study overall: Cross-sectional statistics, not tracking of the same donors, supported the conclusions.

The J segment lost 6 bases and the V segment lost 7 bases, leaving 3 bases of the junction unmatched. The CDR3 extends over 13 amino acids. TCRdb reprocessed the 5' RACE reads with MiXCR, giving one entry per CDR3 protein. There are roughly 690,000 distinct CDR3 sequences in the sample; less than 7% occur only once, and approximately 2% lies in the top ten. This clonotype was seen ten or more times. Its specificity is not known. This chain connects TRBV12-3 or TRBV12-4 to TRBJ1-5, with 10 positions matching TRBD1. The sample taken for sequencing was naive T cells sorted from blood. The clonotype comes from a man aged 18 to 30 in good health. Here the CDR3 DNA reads TGTGCCAGCACCCGGGACAGGGGTCAGCCCCAGCATTTT. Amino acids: CASTRDRGQPQHF.